Reported below is one TCR beta chain. The record originates from a study of blood T cell repertoires in COVID-19. Study overall: The study drew acute and convalescent COVID-19 samples from the United States, Italy and Spain. T cells, B-cell-depleted T cells, or PBMCs supplied cDNA or gDNA.

CDR1 is SGHNT, CDR2 YYREEE, per germline (reference sequence). Trimming removed 4 bases from V and 2 bases from J; junction bases left unmatched: 11. There are 16 residues in the CDR3. Source study methods: It was from reference gene primer amplification that nucleated cell counts were estimated. Sequencing was performed with immunoSEQ multiplex PCR; in TCRdb, only in-frame clones are kept and a portion is missing. V and J calls and clone size follow that table, whereas D and trimming were derived from the DNA. The table lists about 120,000 clones, more than 65% of them singletons. This chain uses TRBV5-4 with TRBJ2-5, with 7 bases fitting TRBD1. The receptor was derived from a man aged 45-65 years with acute or convalescent COVID-19. The sequenced sample was peripheral blood. CDR3 residues: CASSLTGATYQETQYF. DNA of the CDR3: TGTGCCAGCAGCCTCACAGGGGCCACCTATCAAGAGACCCAGTACTTC.